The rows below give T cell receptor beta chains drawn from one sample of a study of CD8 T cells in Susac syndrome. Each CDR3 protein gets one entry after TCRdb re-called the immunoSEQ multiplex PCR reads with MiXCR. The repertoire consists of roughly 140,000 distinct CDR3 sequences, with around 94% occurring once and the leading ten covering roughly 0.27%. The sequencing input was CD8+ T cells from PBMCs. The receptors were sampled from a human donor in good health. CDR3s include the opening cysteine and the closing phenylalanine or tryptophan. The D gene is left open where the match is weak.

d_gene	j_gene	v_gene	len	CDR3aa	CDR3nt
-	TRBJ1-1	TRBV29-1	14	CSVEDPGIGTEAFF	TGCAGCGTTGAAGATCCTGGGATTGGAACTGAAGCTTTCTTT
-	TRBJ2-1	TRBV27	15	CASVGGPLSYNEQFF	TGTGCCAGCGTCGGGGGTCCGCTCTCCTACAATGAGCAGTTCTTC
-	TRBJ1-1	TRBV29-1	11	CSPGPRSEAFF	TGCAGCCCGGGCCCCAGGAGTGAAGCTTTCTTT
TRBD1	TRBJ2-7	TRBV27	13	CASSRDRSYEQYF	TGTGCCAGCAGTAGGGACAGGTCCTACGAGCAGTACTTC
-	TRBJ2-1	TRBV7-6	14	CASSSITAVNEQFF	TGTGCCAGCAGCTCCATTACAGCGGTCAATGAGCAGTTCTTC
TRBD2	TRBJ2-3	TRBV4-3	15	CASSQWTGREDTQYF	TGCGCCAGCAGCCAATGGACCGGGAGGGAGGATACGCAGTATTTT
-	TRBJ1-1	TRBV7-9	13	CASTSGIMTEAFF	TGTGCCAGCACCTCGGGTATTATGACTGAAGCTTTCTTT
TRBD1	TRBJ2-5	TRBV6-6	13	CASSEDRGETQYF	TGTGCCAGCAGTGAGGACAGGGGGGAGACCCAGTACTTC
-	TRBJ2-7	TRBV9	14	CASSVVGSDDEQYF	TGTGCCAGCAGCGTAGTAGGGTCAGATGACGAGCAGTACTTC
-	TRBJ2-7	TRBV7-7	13	CASSLKSTYEQYF	TGTGCTAGCAGCTTGAAATCCACCTACGAGCAGTACTTC
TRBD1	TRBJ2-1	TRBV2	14	CASSAGTGWYEQFF	TGTGCCAGCAGTGCAGGGACAGGGTGGTATGAGCAGTTCTTC
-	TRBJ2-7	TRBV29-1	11	CSVRDPYEQYF	TGCAGCGTTCGAGATCCCTACGAGCAGTACTTC
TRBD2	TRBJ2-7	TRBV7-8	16	CASSLDLAGALGEQYF	TGTGCCAGCAGCTTAGACCTAGCGGGAGCCTTGGGAGAGCAGTACTTC